Listed here are 2 T cell receptor beta chains from one sample, sequenced in a study of T cell repertoires in cytomegalovirus infection. Their specific antigens are unknown. TCRdb reprocessed the reads with MiXCR, giving one entry per CDR3 protein. The sample lists 900,000 to 950,000 distinct CDR3 sequences; about a third were seen once. The material sequenced was cultured CD8+ T cells from PBMCs, taken from culture after CMV antigen stimulation. The receptors were gathered from a human donor in good health (CMV status not recorded). Some clones in this sample may be carry-over from other donors' samples.

This chain connects TRBV7-9 to TRBJ2-1; 8 positions agree with TRBD2. The germline CDR1 and CDR2 sequences are SEHNR and FQNEAQ (reference sequence). The J segment lost 9 bases and the V segment lost 6 bases, leaving 13 bases of the junction unmatched. The length of the CDR3 is 15 residues. The CDR3 bases are TGTGCCAGCAGTTCAGAACGGGGGGGCTCCCCTGAGCAGTTCTTC. Its protein product is CASSSERGGSPEQFF.

This clonotype was counted between two and nine times. One end of the junction fails to match germline, which may point to a read error. This chain links TRBV14 with TRBJ1-1; 8 nucleotides agree with TRBD1. This CDR3 is 15 amino acids long. Germline V gene lookup returns CDR1 SGHDN and CDR2 FVKESK. The CDR3, as DNA: TGCGCCAGCAGCCAGGCCCAGGGGGCAAACACTGAAGCTTTCTTT. This codes for CASSQAQGANTEAFF.